This passage covers 15 T cell receptor beta chains from one sample sequenced in a study of vaccination and CD4 T cells after COVID-19 (dated by TCRdb to about 2022). Read against the paper, the sample's treatment or condition label means: roughly ten-day PBMC culture with coronavirus spike peptide pools or control peptides (ViraFEST assay). Libraries were built with PCR. These reads were obtained on an Illumina iSeq 100. At the Johns Hopkins FTIC core, DNA from the cultured CD4+ T cells underwent TCR sequencing with the Oncomine TCR Beta short-read assay. The public reads were quality trimmed at Q25 with fastp and then assembled into clones with MiXCR by TCRdb, keeping productive beta chains. A single entry per CDR3 protein holds the most common genes and DNA from its merged rows. The sample table holds 9,000 to 13,000 distinct CDR3 sequences, of which over 20% were seen once. Clones ranked in the top ten supply 35% to 55% of the sample.

These receptors are not linked to any known antigen. This specimen was CD4+ T cells from blood, cultured in vitro, taken before SARS-CoV-2 vaccination. The receptors were gathered from a human donor who received a COVID-19 vaccine.

This sequence joins TRBV6-5 and TRBJ2-7; no definite D call. The V gene's germline CDR1 is MNHEY and CDR2 SVGAGI. The CDR3 runs 13 residues. The V end lost 2 bases, the J end lost 4 bases, and 9 bases lay between the germline ends. The CDR3 is CASSYRPRYEQYF. The DNA for the CDR3 is TGTGCCAGCAGTTACAGGCCGAGGTACGAGCAGTACTTC.

V and J are TRBV30 and TRBJ1-3; no clear D. The CDR3 covers 14 residues. The germline V gene has CDR1 GTSNPN and CDR2 SVGIG (reference sequence). The ends were cut back, 5 bases at V and 0 bases at J, with 11 bases in the middle. CDR3: CAWGWAVSGNTIYF. In DNA, the CDR3 is TGTGCCTGGGGTTGGGCAGTCTCTGGAAACACCATATATTTT.

The V call is TRBV12-3 or TRBV12-4, the J call TRBJ1-1; possibly TRBD1 for D (5 bases). The CDR3 spans 13 residues. The V end was cut by 6 bases, the J end by 1 base, with 9 bases between. Written as DNA, the CDR3 is TGTGCCAGCAGCTATGGACAGAACACTGAAGCTTTCTTT. Residues: CASSYGQNTEAFF.

V usage is TRBV20-1 and J usage is TRBJ1-5; D remains ambiguous. The V end lost 4 bases, the J end lost 7 bases, and 14 bases lay between the germline ends. CDR1 and CDR2 (germline): DFQATT, SNEGSKA (reference sequence). The CDR3 loop spans 13 amino acids. The CDR3 DNA sequence: TGCAGTGCTAATTACGGTGGACGGCAGCCCCAGCATTTT. It specifies CSANYGGRQPQHF.

As to this clonotype: A read error may account for a junction end that differs from germline. The V and J genes are TRBV28 and TRBJ1-2, with 7 bases matching TRBD1. Germline CDR1 and CDR2: MDHEN and SYDVKM. This CDR3 spans 12 amino acids. In DNA form, the CDR3 reads TGTGCCAGCAGTCCCGTCGAAGGGACAGAGATCTTC. Protein: CASSPVEGTEIF.

Written as DNA, the CDR3 is TGTGCCAGCAGCTCTTTCAGCTCTGGAAACACCATATATTTT. This codes for CASSSFSSGNTIYF. The V and J genes are TRBV11-2 and TRBJ1-3; unclear D gene. V gave up 4 bases and J gave up 0 bases, with 7 bases separating them. The germline V gene has CDR1 SGHAT and CDR2 FQNNGV. The CDR3 extends over 14 amino acids.

This chain connects TRBV2 to TRBJ1-5, with D possibly TRBD1 on 5 matching bases. The CDR3 runs to 14 residues. Germline loops: CDR1 SNHLY, CDR2 FYNNEI. V lost 7 bases to trimming and J lost 6 bases, with 16 bases between them. The DNA for the CDR3 is TGTGCCAGCAAATCCGGGGACTTTGGTCAGCCCCAGCATTTT. It specifies CASKSGDFGQPQHF.

The rearrangement uses TRBV12-3 or TRBV12-4 and TRBJ2-7, with no clear D. Trimming removed 8 bases at V and 6 bases at J, with 11 bases between. This CDR3 has 11 residues. For the CDR3, the DNA is TGTGCCAGCGGATTATCGGGCGAGCAGTACTTC. It encodes CASGLSGEQYF.

This chain connects TRBV20-1 to TRBJ2-1; D may correspond to TRBD1 or TRBD2 (5 bases each). In germline, CDR1 is DFQATT, CDR2 SNEGSKA (reference sequence). The CDR3 length is 16 residues. V was trimmed by 0 bases and J by 9 bases, leaving 21 bases between them. The CDR3 is CSARDGSVAGAAEQFF. The CDR3 DNA reads TGCAGTGCTAGAGATGGTTCCGTGGCCGGGGCCGCTGAGCAGTTCTTC.

The chain joins TRBV12-3 or TRBV12-4 to TRBJ2-3; 14 nucleotides agree with TRBD2. The CDR3 totals 16 residues. Losses at the gene ends were 5 bases for V and 10 bases for J; bases not matched to a gene: 11. The CDR3 nucleotides read TGTGCCAGCAGTCCCCCGACTAGCGGGGGGGCAGTGGCGCAGTATTTT. This sequence encodes CASSPPTSGGAVAQYF.

The chain recombines TRBV19 with TRBJ2-7, with D hard to call. Per the germline V gene, CDR1 is LNHDA and CDR2 is SQIVND (reference sequence). The CDR3 has 11 residues. Deletions cut 1 base from V and 7 bases from J, with 5 bases between. CDR3 residues: CASSIGSEQYF. In DNA, the CDR3 is TGTGCCAGTAGTATAGGGTCGGAGCAGTACTTC.

The chain joins TRBV2 to TRBJ2-3; D possibly uses TRBD1 or TRBD2 (5 bases each). The CDR3 contains 15 residues. Germline values: CDR1 SNHLY, CDR2 FYNNEI. The V end lost 5 bases, the J end lost 4 bases, and 16 bases lay between the germline ends. CDR3 region: CASSRNQEGSDTQYF. In DNA form, the CDR3 reads TGTGCCAGCAGTCGAAATCAAGAGGGGTCAGATACGCAGTATTTT.

The V and J genes are TRBV21-1 and TRBJ1-3; the D segment call TRBD1 is taken from the table without a DNA check. TRBV21-1 is assigned pseudogene status. The CDR3 is made up of 20 amino acids. The CDR3 protein is CASSKPNVSTGSVSGNTIYF. CDR3 sequence (DNA): TGTGCCAGCAGCAAGCCAAACGTCTCGACAGGCAGTGTCTCTGGAAACACCATATATTTT.

This clonotype was seen more than once but under ten times. As DNA, the CDR3 is TGCAGTGCTAGAGGCGTCCCTGACGAGTACGATGAGCAGTTCTTC. It codes for CSARGVPDEYDEQFF. V and J are TRBV20-1 and TRBJ2-1, with D unresolved. Germline V CDR1 and CDR2: DFQATT, SNEGSKA (reference sequence). The CDR3 extends over 15 amino acids. V was clipped by 1 base and J by 8 bases, with 18 bases between them.

This clonotype was seen only a few times. The chain has TRBV6-5 and TRBJ1-2, with 8 bases fitting TRBD1. The CDR3 is 15 residues long. CDR1 and CDR2 (germline): MNHEY, SVGAGI. V dropped 2 bases and J dropped 1; count of bases not matched to a gene: 3. The CDR3 protein is CASSYRTGYNYGYTF. The CDR3 nucleotides are TGTGCCAGCAGTTACCGGACAGGGTATAACTATGGCTACACCTTC.